Listed here is a single T cell receptor (beta chain). The antigen this receptor binds is unknown. Nothing much larger sits one base from this clone, and base qualities are not available. These data come from a study of Ad26.COV2.S vaccination and SARS-CoV-2 variants (dated by TCRdb to the early 2020s). Regarding the study in general: Vaccine-arm donors were drawn from COV1001, a multicentre, randomized, double-blind, placebo-controlled phase I-IIa trial of Ad26.COV2.S in healthy adults. Dosing of Ad26.COV2.S was intramuscular, at either 5x10^10 or 1x10^11 viral particles, delivered as one shot or as two shots spaced 56 days apart. The specificity and breadth of SARS-CoV-2-reactive T cell receptors after Ad26.COV2.S vaccination were assessed by TCRbeta repertoire sequencing. A total of around 32 samples were included in the TCR-sequenced set, comprising approximately 20 Ad26.COV2.S vaccine recipients, 5 placebo recipients and 8 SARS-CoV-2 convalescent individuals. Trial participants were randomized into five groups of five: low-dose or high-dose Ad26.COV2.S given once or twice, or placebo on both occasions. Investigators remained blinded to trial group allocation during experiments and outcome assessment. Paper-wide results and their limitations: The study lacked the statistical power to compare responses across vaccine doses or regimens. The authors noted that total T cell responses may have been underestimated by the TCR breadth and depth analyses. Substantial breadth of spike-specific CD8+ and CD4+ T cell responses was reported after vaccination. Comparable non-spike TCR breadth was observed between vaccine and placebo recipients, consistent with only spike being contained in the vaccine. Compared with placebo recipients, Ad26.COV2.S recipients showed higher spike-specific TCR breadth (P = 0.0014).

This specimen's treatment or condition label, per the study, means: about 20 received Ad26.COV2.S at low or high dose, single or two shots; a few received placebo; per-sample allocation not given. For vaccine and placebo recipients, the sequenced repertoires came from samples collected on day 63 after the first injection. Cohort 1b enrolled some 25 adults aged 18-55 years at a single site in Boston, USA, between 29 July and 7 August 2020. Ad26.COV2.S was a replication-incompetent adenovirus type 26 vector that expressed a prefusion-stabilized SARS-CoV-2 spike protein derived from the original Wuhan strain. The CDR3 sequence holds 14 residues, the cysteine and phenylalanine included. The DNA shown is the 42-base CDR3, in frame from base 1. Germline trimming: 5 bases from V, 6 bases from J; junction bases outside gene matches: 6. Per the germline V gene, SGHTA is the CDR1 and FQGNSA is the CDR2. The immunoSEQ Assay was used to sequence TCRbeta CDR3 regions. After extraction, genomic DNA underwent amplification by bias-controlled multiplex PCR, followed by high-throughput sequencing. The study's own analysis went as follows. To quantify the absolute abundance of each unique TCRbeta CDR3 region, sequences were collapsed and filtered. Usable DNA was measured by amplifying reference genes present in all nucleated cells, and TCRbeta template counts were normalized to that usable DNA to estimate T cell fraction. Repertoire TCRs were annotated as SARS-CoV-2-specific by exact matching of V gene, CDR3 amino acid sequence and J gene to a known reactive TCR set. The reference SARS-CoV-2 TCR set came from MIRA and was filtered for enrichment in COVID-19-positive ImmuneCODE repertoires, removing public or cross-reactive TCRs. Using the MIRA antigens, annotated TCRs were further analysed by specific ORF or by position within an ORF. Depth was the summed frequency of annotated unique rearrangements, while breadth was defined as annotated unique rearrangements over total unique productive rearrangements. TCR breadth was compared between groups using two-sided Wilcoxon rank-sum tests. The table was pulled from immuneACCESS by TCRdb, which kept in-frame rearrangements only. Such tables lose some clones; where checked, under half of the loss comes from unresolved V genes, and the rest has no known cause. V and J calls plus clone size are reproduced from that table; the DNA served to infer D and trimming. Here the sample has over 200,000 clones; roughly 90% occur a single time. The ten largest clonotypes hold roughly 10% of the sample.

The V and J segments used are TRBV7-2 and TRBJ1-5; the central 8 bases match TRBD1. The receptor was derived from a person between 18 and 59 years old who received the Ad26.COV2.S COVID-19 vaccine or a placebo. Here the sequenced sample was peripheral blood, taken in a trial of Ad26.COV2.S vaccine versus placebo. The sequence in DNA is TGTGCCAGCAGCCCGGACAGGGCTTTTCAGCCCCAGCATTTT. It specifies CASSPDRAFQPQHF. Outside the CDR3, residues come from the reference TRBV7-2 and TRBJ1-5 proteins, so the full variable domain is: GAGVSQSPSNKVTEKGKDVELRCDPISGHTALYWYRQSLGQGLEFLIYFQGNSAPDKSGLPSDRFSAERTGGSVSTLTIQRTQQEDSAVYLCASSPDRAFQPQHFGDGTRLSIL.